This entry lists 2 T cell receptor beta chains sequenced from one sample in a study of blood T cells in healthy people across ages. Sample-barcoded 5' priming and a J-beta primer mix drove a second PCR of about 6 to 12 cycles. TCRdb analysed the 5' RACE reads with MiXCR anew, one entry per CDR3 protein. This table has more than 800,000 distinct CDR3 sequences, less than 50% appearing once. The specimen sequenced was blood. All receptors derive from a woman in her fifties or sixties in good health.

The rearrangement joins TRBV20-1 to TRBJ2-7, with D uncertain. In germline, CDR1 is DFQATT, CDR2 SNEGSKA (reference sequence). The germline V and J ends were trimmed by 1 base and 7 bases, with 32 bases remaining between them. The CDR3 runs to 19 residues. The CDR3 DNA is TGCAGTGCTAGAGCAGACGGCGCCACTCCAAGAAGCCGCGCCAATGAGCAGTACTTC. It is translated as CSARADGATPRSRANEQYF.

Concerning this clonotype: Relative to the germline gene, one junction end is altered; a read error may explain this. The chain links TRBV7-2 to TRBJ2-5, with D unclear. The length of the CDR3 is 12 residues. Germline lookup yields CDR1 SGHTA and CDR2 FQGNSA. The CDR3 DNA reads as TGTTCCAGCAGCTTAGCTTTATATGAGCAGTACTTC. Its translation: CSSSLALYEQYF.